The clone carrying this TCR beta chain was seen many times. TCRdb reprocessed the 5' RACE reads with MiXCR, giving one entry per CDR3 protein. The sample holds about 67,000 distinct CDR3 sequences, roughly 16% seen once. This record comes from a study of HIV-infected patients and healthy controls. The germline V gene encodes CDR1 SGDLS and CDR2 YYNGEE. The V end was cut by 5 bases, the J end by 4 bases, with 12 bases between. The CDR3 spans 13 residues. Input material: CD4+ T cells from blood. This sequence was found in a human donor in good health. This chain uses TRBV9 with TRBJ1-1; D gene ambiguous. CDR3 coding DNA: TGTGCCAGCAGTACCCCAGGTTCCACTGAAGCTTTCTTT. This encodes CASSTPGSTEAFF. Looking up the rest from reference TRBV9 and TRBJ1-1 gives the full variable domain: DSGVTQTPKHLITATGQRVTLRCSPRSGDLSVYWYQQSLDQGLQFLIQYYNGEERAKGNILERFSAQQFPDLHSELNLSSLELGDSALYFCASSTPGSTEAFFGQGTRLTVV.